This T cell receptor beta chain came from a study of vaccination and CD4 T cells after COVID-19. With respect to this clonotype: Its antigen is unidentified.

Germline assignment: CDR1 LNHNV and CDR2 YYDKDF (reference sequence). V was clipped by 1 base and J by 6 bases; unmatched bases: 8. This CDR3 spans 16 amino acids. The Oncomine TCR Beta short-read assay sequenced DNA from cultured CD4+ T cells. TCRdb itself ran the PCR reads through MiXCR, one entry per CDR3 protein. The data contain some 25,000 distinct CDR3 sequences, 67% of them singletons. Treatment reported: approximately 9-day PBMC culture with coronavirus spike peptide pools or control peptides (ViraFEST assay). PBMC cultures, at about 1.8 million cells per well, received 8 to 10 IU/ml IL-2 and about 10 ug/ml peptide pools.

The chain employs TRBV15 and TRBJ2-2; TRBD1 aligns across 7 bases. The sample here was CD4+ T cells from blood, cultured in vitro, taken after SARS-CoV-2 vaccination. This TCR derives from a human donor who received a COVID-19 vaccine. The CDR3 region is CATSRAQGRWAGELFF. In DNA, the CDR3 is TGTGCCACCAGCAGAGCACAGGGGCGGTGGGCCGGGGAGCTGTTTTTT.